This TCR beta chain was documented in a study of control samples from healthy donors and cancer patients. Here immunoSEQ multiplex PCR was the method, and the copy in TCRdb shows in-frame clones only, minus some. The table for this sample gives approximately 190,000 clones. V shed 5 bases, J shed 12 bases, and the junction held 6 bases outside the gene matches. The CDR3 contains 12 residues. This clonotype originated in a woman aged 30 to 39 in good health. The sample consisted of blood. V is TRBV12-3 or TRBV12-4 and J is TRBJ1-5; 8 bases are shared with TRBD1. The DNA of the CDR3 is TGTGCCAGCAGTCCCGGACAGGGCCACCAGCATTTT. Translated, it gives CASSPGQGHQHF.